The 10 T cell receptor beta chains in this list originate from one sample, sequenced in a study of blood T cells in healthy people across ages (dated by TCRdb to between 2015 and 2017). Receptor libraries were prepared by 5' RACE. These reads were obtained on an Illumina HiSeq 2500. The second PCR ran for about 7 to 11 cycles and used a J-beta primer mix along with a sample-barcoded 5' primer. Using fastp at Q25 and MiXCR, TCRdb reprocessed the public reads and kept productive beta chains. Rows with a matching CDR3 protein are joined into one entry that keeps the most common DNA and genes. The sample table shows 1.5 million to 2 million distinct CDR3 sequences, and less than 50% are seen once. The biggest ten clones account for about 2.1% of the sample. Sequencing was performed on blood. The receptors come from a woman in her 40s in good health.

The chain carries TRBV7-2 and TRBJ2-5; 9 bases are a match to TRBD1. CDR3 length: 14 residues. The germline V gene encodes CDR1 SGHTA and CDR2 FQGNSA. The trim removed 1 base at V and 11 bases at J, leaving 8 bases unmatched. This chain's CDR3 is CASSLDPGTGPQYF. As DNA, the CDR3 is TGTGCCAGCAGCTTAGACCCCGGGACAGGGCCGCAGTACTTC.

This clonotype was seen more than once but under ten times. The chain couples TRBV20-1 to TRBJ2-7; D is unclear. The J call may not be correct, given that the DNA end is closer to TRBJ2-5. Germline V gene sequence: CDR1 DFQATT, CDR2 SNEGSKA (reference sequence). The CDR3 has 13 residues. The CDR3 coding sequence is TGCAGTGCTAGAGAGGCGGTATCGAAGACCCAGTACTTC. Its translation: CSAREAVSKTQYF.

CDR3 in amino acids: CSVNRGRETQYF. Here the CDR3 DNA reads TGCAGCGTTAACAGGGGGCGGGAGACCCAGTACTTC. The chain uses TRBV29-1 and TRBJ2-5, with 9 bases that match TRBD1. Looked up from germline, CDR1 is SQVTM and CDR2 is ANQGSEA. The V segment lost 5 bases and the J segment 5 bases; nucleotides outside the gene matches: 3. The CDR3 extends over 12 amino acids.

V usage is TRBV20-1 and J usage is TRBJ1-4; D gene unclear. CDR1 is DFQATT and CDR2 is SNEGSKA in the germline V gene (reference sequence). V dropped 3 bases and J dropped 11 bases, with 10 bases sitting between them. This CDR3 spans 11 amino acids. The CDR3 coding sequence is TGCAGTGCTAGTGAAAACGGGAAACTGTTTTTT. As protein: CSASENGKLFF.

The chain carries TRBV20-1 and TRBJ2-7; D perhaps matches TRBD2 (7 bases). The CDR3 extends over 14 amino acids. Germline V gene lookup returns CDR1 DFQATT and CDR2 SNEGSKA (reference sequence). With 6 bases removed from V and 7 bases from J, the gap between germline ends came to 22 bases. CDR3 in DNA: TGCAGTGCCAAATGGGGGGGCGACTACAATGAGCAGTACTTC. It translates to CSAKWGGDYNEQYF.

A few counts support this clonotype. The gene calls are TRBV12-3 or TRBV12-4 and TRBJ2-7; TRBD1 might be the D (5 bases). The V end was cut by 6 bases, the J end by 1 base, with 13 bases between. The CDR3 extends over 14 amino acids. The CDR3 region is CASREQVSSYEQYF. In nucleotides, the CDR3 is TGTGCCAGCAGGGAACAGGTGTCATCCTACGAGCAGTACTTC.

This clonotype was seen a handful of times. The chain combines TRBV10-3 with TRBJ1-1; possible D gene TRBD1, 5 bases. The V gene lost 0 bases and the J gene lost 1 base, with 12 bases spanning the gap. Germline V gives CDR1 ENHRY, CDR2 SYGVKD. The CDR3 runs 16 residues. CDR3: CAISESSGGGNTEAFF. The CDR3 nucleotides read TGTGCCATCAGTGAGTCCAGCGGGGGGGGGAACACTGAAGCTTTCTTT.

The rearrangement joins TRBV7-2 to TRBJ1-2, with TRBD1 as a possible D gene (5 bases). Germline lookup yields CDR1 SGHTA and CDR2 FQGNSA. This CDR3 region has 17 residues. The germline V and J ends were trimmed by 1 base and 4 bases, with 19 bases remaining between them. Here the CDR3 reads CASSLGSQGRGIYGYTF. The CDR3 DNA sequence: TGTGCCAGCAGCTTAGGATCCCAGGGACGGGGGATCTATGGCTACACCTTC.

This chain uses TRBV14 with TRBJ1-1, with 8 bases fitting TRBD1. V lost 4 bases to trimming and J lost 3 bases; unmatched junction nucleotides: 4. The CDR3 contains 14 residues. The V gene's germline CDR1 is SGHDN and CDR2 FVKESK. Here the CDR3 reads CASSRDRGYTEAFF. DNA of the CDR3: TGTGCCAGCAGCCGCGACAGGGGTTACACTGAAGCTTTCTTT.

The chain carries TRBV4-3 and TRBJ1-5; possibly TRBD1 for D (5 bases). The CDR3 covers 15 residues. Trimming took off 1 base at V and 7 bases at J, with 14 bases between the two ends. CDR1 and CDR2 (germline): LGHNA, YSLEER. For the CDR3, the DNA is TGCGCCAGCAGCCAAGCGACCGGGGCAAACCAGCCCCAGCATTTT. Translated, it gives CASSQATGANQPQHF.